This T cell receptor beta chain was profiled in a study of blood T cell repertoires in COVID-19 (dated by TCRdb to about 2020). In terms of the full investigation: Samples covering the acute and convalescent phases of COVID-19 were provided by collaborators in the United States, Italy and Spain. The prospective study material was composed of cDNA or gDNA derived from T cells, B-cell-depleted T cells, or PBMCs. Deeply sampled blood TCRbeta repertoires from subjects exposed to, actively infected with, or recovered from COVID-19 were included in the dataset. The repertoires were released in a freely available public database meant as a resource for research on the immune response to SARS-CoV-2. The samples were drawn from the first 160 participants of the ongoing ImmuneRACE study and from 950 to 1,500 subjects provided by 6 global collaborators. Nearly every sample came with metadata listing a de-identified subject ID, COVID-19 status, age in years and sex. Where available, HLA class I and class II types were taken from metadata supplied by the sample provider and were not determined by assay-based typing. General findings and caveats noted by the study authors: Clinical and demographic metadata were provided uncurated, with the amount varying by source and participant.

Trimming at the junction amounts to 7 bases on V and 4 bases on J, and the germline ends lie 13 bases apart. According to the germline V gene, CDR1 reads MDHEN and CDR2 reads SYDVKM. The CDR3, from cysteine to phenylalanine, totals 13 residues. The retained sequence is limited to the CDR3, 39 bases, with the frame set at the first base. About this clone: No cognate antigen has been identified for it. Base-call qualities are not available, and no considerably larger clone is one nucleotide away.

Whole blood was collected in K2EDTA tubes by collaborating institutions according to the institutions' own protocols. For TCRbeta analysis, collaborators shipped samples in one of three forms: frozen whole blood, isolated PBMCs, or DNA extracted from either of those sample types. TCRbeta CDR3 regions were amplified from genomic DNA using the immunoSEQ Assay, a bias-controlled multiplex PCR. The study's processing was this. The number of nucleated cells in each sample was estimated by amplification of reference gene primers within the assay. To quantify the absolute abundance of each unique TCRbeta CDR3 rearrangement, sequence reads were collapsed and filtered. For each sample, productive Simpson clonality was calculated by taking the square root of Simpson's diversity index across productive rearrangements. The immuneACCESS repertoire file appears here via TCRdb, limited to in-frame rearrangements. These files lack a portion of the clones; in checked studies, under half of the deficit traces to unresolved V genes, and the cause of the others is not known. V, J and clone size are those of that table, while D and trimming were read from the DNA. Present in this sample are over 350,000 clones, around 89% of which were seen just once. The ten largest clones add up to about 4.3% of the sample.

The sample consisted of peripheral blood. The sequence was collected from a woman aged 25 to 45 with acute or convalescent COVID-19. The receptor chain draws on TRBV28 and TRBJ2-5; no D gene call is confident. The CDR3 region has the sequence CASTSLGGETQYF. The nucleotides read TGTGCCAGCACTTCGCTAGGCGGAGAGACCCAGTACTTC.